This T cell receptor (beta chain) was retrieved from a study of immune evolution from preneoplasia to lung adenocarcinoma. Profiling relied on immunoSEQ multiplex PCR, and the TCRdb table lists in-frame clones only, not all of them. The sample has under 6,000 clones; roughly 82% are singletons. CDR1 and CDR2 from the germline V gene are MDHEN and SYDVKM. V shed 6 bases and J 6 bases; nucleotides not matched to a gene: 13. This CDR3 is built from 15 residues. Source material: FFPE lung adenocarcinoma in situ tissue. The clonotype was recovered from a person between 65 and 79 years old with lung adenocarcinoma. This sequence joins TRBV28 and TRBJ2-7; 8 bases are a match to TRBD1. The CDR3 bases are TGTGCCAGCAGGGACAGGGCCTATCATAGGCCCGAGCAGTACTTC. Protein product: CASRDRAYHRPEQYF.